These 28 T cell receptor beta chains were sequenced from one sample in a study of T-cell reconstitution after alpha-beta-depleted transplantation in children. The TCRbeta library incorporated unique molecular identifiers. TCRdb processed the PCR reads anew with MiXCR; each CDR3 protein has one entry. The sample lists 350,000 to 400,000 distinct CDR3 sequences; about a fifth were seen once. Sequenced material: PBMCs from the stem cell graft donor, taken from the stem cell graft. These receptors all come from a human donor who donated a stem cell graft to a child with acute myeloid leukemia.

This clonotype has at least ten counts. The chain carries TRBV5-1 and TRBJ1-2; a weak D match, TRBD1 (6 bases). CDR1 and CDR2 (germline): SGHRS, YFSETQ. The CDR3 is 16 amino acids. Deletions cut 1 base from V and 5 bases from J, with 18 bases between. As DNA, the CDR3 is TGCGCCAGCAGCTTGTCCTTGAGGGACAACTCTTATGGCTACACCTTC. The encoded protein is CASSLSLRDNSYGYTF.

The CDR3 loop reads CASSSGLAVNNEQFF. The CDR3 DNA reads as TGTGCCAGCAGCTCAGGACTAGCGGTTAACAATGAGCAGTTCTTC. V is TRBV7-6 and J is TRBJ2-1, with 10 nucleotides matching TRBD2. Trimming removed 4 bases from V and 5 bases from J; junction bases left unmatched: 5. Germline CDR1 is SGHVS and CDR2 is FNYEAQ. The CDR3 sequence is 15 residues long.

This rearrangement joins TRBV4-1 to TRBJ2-3, with 10 bases matching TRBD1. CDR3 length: 16 residues. Germline CDR1 and CDR2: MGHRA and YSYEKL. The ends lost 2 bases at V and 6 bases at J; junction bases unmatched: 8. CDR3 bases: TGCGCCAGCAGCCAAACAGGGACAGGGGCAGGGGATACGCAGTATTTT. This encodes CASSQTGTGAGDTQYF.

The CDR3: CSASQRQDPTDTQYF. As DNA, the CDR3 is TGCAGTGCTTCCCAACGACAGGACCCCACAGATACGCAGTATTTT. The chain uses TRBV20-1 and TRBJ2-3; a weak D match, TRBD1 (6 bases). Germline V lookup: CDR1 DFQATT, CDR2 SNEGSKA (reference sequence). This CDR3 region has 15 residues. V was pared by 5 bases and J by 2 bases, with 17 bases between.

The CDR3 bases are TGTGCCAGCAGCCAGAAAGCAGGGGGCGTGGAGACCCAGTACTTC. Protein sequence: CASSQKAGGVETQYF. This rearrangement joins TRBV14 to TRBJ2-5; 8 bases are shared with TRBD1. The CDR3 loop spans 15 amino acids. The germline CDR1 and CDR2 sequences are SGHDN and FVKESK. V gave up 3 bases and J gave up 5 bases; unmatched junction bases: 8. Supplemented by reference TRBV14 and TRBJ2-5, the full variable domain reads EAGVTQFPSHSVIEKGQTVTLRCDPISGHDNLYWYRRVMGKEIKFLLHFVKESKQDESGMPNNRFLAERTGGTYSTLKVQPAELEDSGVYFCASSQKAGGVETQYFGPGTRLLVL.

J is TRBJ2-7 and V is TRBV11-2; 8 nucleotides line up with TRBD1. From germline, CDR1 is SGHAT and CDR2 FQNNGV. The CDR3 length is 15 residues. V gave up 2 bases and J gave up 1 base; unmatched junction bases: 4. The CDR3 here is CASSLRTGKSYEQYF. As DNA, the CDR3 is TGTGCCAGCAGCTTAAGGACAGGGAAGTCCTACGAGCAGTACTTC.

This clonotype was detected many times. The J gene is TRBJ2-1, the V gene TRBV5-6; no clear D gene. V lost 4 bases and J 9 bases, leaving 8 bases between the germline ends. Germline values: CDR1 SGHDT, CDR2 YYEEEE. The CDR3 consists of 11 residues. The CDR3 loop is CASSDRREQFF. As DNA, the CDR3 is TGTGCCAGCAGCGATAGACGTGAGCAGTTCTTC. Complete variable domain (other parts from reference TRBV5-6 and TRBJ2-1): DAGVTQSPTHLIKTRGQQVTLRCSPKSGHDTVSWYQQALGQGPQFIFQYYEEEERQRGNFPDRFSGHQFPNYSSELNVNALLLGDSALYLCASSDRREQFFGPGTRLTVL.

This rearrangement joins TRBV12-3 or TRBV12-4 to TRBJ2-7; TRBD2 agrees at 7 bases. The V and J ends lost 6 bases and 6 bases, in that order; junction bases with no gene match: 8. This CDR3 is built from 13 residues. Here the CDR3 reads CASRPGTTGEQYF. CDR3 nucleotide sequence: TGTGCCAGCAGACCAGGGACTACGGGCGAGCAGTACTTC.

On this clonotype: The junction departs from the called germline gene at one end, perhaps through a read error. The chain uses TRBV10-2 and TRBJ2-3; no definite D call. This CDR3 comprises 12 residues. Germline V CDR1 and CDR2: WSHSY, SAAADI. CDR3 sequence (DNA): TGCGCCAGCACTGAGGGCACAGATACGCAGTATTTT. It yields the protein CASTEGTDTQYF.

In regard to this clonotype: This could be a read error, since a much larger clone is one nucleotide away. V is TRBV10-2 and J is TRBJ2-1, with D perhaps TRBD2 (7 bases). The CDR3 totals 17 residues. CDR1 WSHSY and CDR2 SAAADI come from the germline V gene. Trimming shortened V by 1 base and J by 9 bases, and 22 bases separated the two germline ends. CDR3 nucleotide sequence: TGCGCCAGCAGTGAGTGGGGGGACAAGGCCGGGGAGGGTGAGCAGTTCTTC. Its protein is CASSEWGDKAGEGEQFF.

This clonotype was detected a few times. The chain links TRBV12-3 or TRBV12-4 to TRBJ2-5; D possibly corresponds to TRBD2 (6 bases). The CDR3 has 19 amino acids. With 5 bases removed from V and 4 bases from J, the gap between germline ends came to 29 bases. The CDR3 coding sequence is TGTGCCAGCAGTACCAATCCGGGATCCACTGGAGGGGTAGGAGAGACCCAGTACTTC. Its translation: CASSTNPGSTGGVGETQYF.

This clonotype came up many times. The chain recombines TRBV25-1 with TRBJ2-4; 7 bases are a match to TRBD2. Germline-derived CDR1 and CDR2 are MGHDK and SYGVNS. Germline trimming cut 9 bases from V and 6 bases from J; bases unmatched to any gene: 5. This CDR3 region has 12 residues. CDR3 DNA: TGTGCCAGTACAACGGGGGGAAACATTCAGTACTTC. Encoded protein: CASTTGGNIQYF.

This chain's CDR3 is CASSPSGGNYEQYF. The CDR3 DNA follows: TGCGCCAGCAGCCCTTCCGGGGGAAACTACGAGCAGTACTTC. V is TRBV5-1 and J is TRBJ2-7, with D possibly matching TRBD2 (6 bases). In germline, CDR1 is SGHRS, CDR2 YFSETQ. The CDR3 covers 14 residues. V was clipped by 4 bases and J by 3 bases, with 14 bases between them.

CDR3 residues: CASSFSVAGDTGELFF. The CDR3 DNA sequence: TGTGCCAGCAGTTTTTCGGTCGCAGGGGACACCGGGGAGCTGTTTTTT. This chain connects TRBV28 to TRBJ2-2; TRBD1 might be the D (6 bases). Trimming shortened V by 3 bases and J by 3 bases, and 14 bases separated the two germline ends. Germline V gene data show CDR1 as MDHEN and CDR2 as SYDVKM. The CDR3 sequence is 16 residues long.

The rearrangement links TRBV6-5 to TRBJ2-1, with TRBD2 matching 11 bases. The CDR3 loop spans 18 amino acids. Germline CDR1 is MNHEY and CDR2 is SVGAGI. With 0 bases clipped from V and 6 bases from J, the junction kept 10 bases outside the gene matches. In DNA form, the CDR3 reads TGTGCCAGCAGTTACTCGAGATTCGGGACTAGCGGATCCAATGAGCAGTTCTTC. Protein sequence: CASSYSRFGTSGSNEQFF.

This clonotype was seen many times. The chain has TRBV15 and TRBJ2-2; D perhaps matches TRBD2 (6 bases). Germline V lookup: CDR1 LNHNV, CDR2 YYDKDF (reference sequence). Trimming took 2 bases from V and 0 from J, leaving 10 bases between them. The CDR3 consists of 16 residues. The CDR3 bases are TGTGCCACCAGCAGAACCAGGGAGGCGAACACCGGGGAGCTGTTTTTT. Protein: CATSRTREANTGELFF.

The CDR3 DNA reads TGCGCCAGCAGCTTGGCGGGGAAGGGCAATCAGCCCCAGCATTTT. Its translation: CASSLAGKGNQPQHF. The V call is TRBV5-1, the J call TRBJ1-5, with D uncertain. The germline V and J ends were trimmed by 0 bases and 2 bases, with 9 bases remaining between them. The V gene's germline CDR1 is SGHRS and CDR2 YFSETQ. This CDR3 comprises 15 residues.

This clonotype was detected a few times. The V gene is TRBV20-1, the J gene TRBJ2-7, with D perhaps matching TRBD2 (6 bases). The V gene's germline CDR1 is DFQATT and CDR2 SNEGSKA (reference sequence). V shed 5 bases and J shed 6 bases, with 23 bases lying between them. The CDR3 extends over 15 amino acids. In DNA, the CDR3 is TGCAGTGCTTCCGACGATGGACTACCCTGGTCCGAGCAGTACTTC. Translating it yields CSASDDGLPWSEQYF.

This clonotype was detected only a few times. This chain uses TRBV10-3 with TRBJ2-7; TRBD1 matches at 8 bases. The CDR3 contains 16 residues. CDR1 is ENHRY, CDR2 SYGVKD, per germline. After removal of 2 bases from V and 2 bases from J, the junction contained 8 bases not matched to a gene. CDR3 loop: CAISEPPGQATYEQYF. In nucleotides, the CDR3 is TGTGCCATCAGTGAGCCCCCGGGACAGGCCACCTACGAGCAGTACTTC.

The chain recombines TRBV12-3 or TRBV12-4 with TRBJ2-1; D remains unclear. This CDR3 region has 14 residues. V was clipped by 0 bases and J by 5 bases, with 8 bases between them. CDR3 in DNA: TGTGCCAGCAGTTTAGCGCAGCTAGACAATGAGCAGTTCTTC. This codes for CASSLAQLDNEQFF.

This chain connects TRBV12-5 to TRBJ1-1; D gene ambiguous. V was pared by 1 base and J by 0 bases, with 6 bases between. Germline-derived CDR1 and CDR2 are LGHNT and FRNRAP. The CDR3 is made up of 14 amino acids. The CDR3 spells CASGLGNVNTEAFF. CDR3 DNA: TGTGCTAGTGGTTTGGGGAATGTGAACACTGAAGCTTTCTTT.

This clonotype was detected only a few times. The chain uses TRBV5-1 and TRBJ2-3; D gene uncertain. The ends were cut back, 0 bases at V and 0 bases at J, with 11 bases in the middle. The CDR3 has 16 residues. Germline V lookup: CDR1 SGHRS, CDR2 YFSETQ. For the CDR3, the DNA is TGCGCCAGCAGCTTGGTACCTGGCACCAGCACAGATACGCAGTATTTT. Translating it yields CASSLVPGTSTDTQYF.

This clonotype was picked up many times. The rearrangement joins TRBV15 to TRBJ2-2; the D is unclear. The CDR3 extends over 15 amino acids. Germline V gene sequence: CDR1 LNHNV, CDR2 YYDKDF (reference sequence). The ends were cut back, 0 bases at V and 6 bases at J, with 11 bases in the middle. The CDR3 DNA reads TGTGCCACCAGCAGAGATGGAAATTGGGCCGGGGAGCTGTTTTTT. Translated, it gives CATSRDGNWAGELFF.

V and J are TRBV12-3 or TRBV12-4 and TRBJ2-7; 10 nucleotides agree with TRBD1. J gave up 5 bases and V 5 bases, and 6 bases lay outside the gene matches. This CDR3 comprises 14 residues. CDR3 in DNA: TGTGCCAGCAGTGCAACCGGGACAGGGGACGAGCAGTACTTC. Translating gives CASSATGTGDEQYF.

V and J are TRBV24-1 and TRBJ2-3; D might be TRBD1 or TRBD2, each matching 5 bases. Trimming left V 0 bases short and J 1 base short, with 7 bases between. The CDR3 length is 15 residues. Per germline, CDR1 KGHDR and CDR2 SFDVKD. Here the CDR3 DNA reads TGTGCCACCAGTGATTTGCGGGGCCGCACAGATACGCAGTATTTT. Residues: CATSDLRGRTDTQYF.

This sequence joins TRBV4-2 and TRBJ2-3, with TRBD1 as a possible D gene (6 bases). Germline V gene lookup returns CDR1 LGHNA and CDR2 YNFKEQ. This CDR3 has 16 residues. Trimming removed 2 bases from V and 2 bases from J, with 14 bases in between. The CDR3 DNA sequence: TGTGCCAGCAGCCAATCTCCGACAGGCGCCACAGATACGCAGTATTTT. This codes for CASSQSPTGATDTQYF.

On this clonotype: A read error may explain this, as a much larger clone is one base away. The chain combines TRBV6-1 with TRBJ2-3; 8 nucleotides align to TRBD2. CDR3 length: 14 amino acids. Losses at the gene ends were 6 bases for V and 11 bases for J; bases not matched to a gene: 13. CDR1 and CDR2 from the germline V gene are MNHNS and SASEGT. CDR3 loop: CASRDREGYTRQYF. CDR3 bases: TGTGCCAGCAGAGACCGGGAGGGATATACGAGGCAGTATTTT.

This clonotype was observed a few times. The rearrangement joins TRBV24-1 to TRBJ2-1; tentative D call: TRBD2 (5 bases). Looked up from germline, CDR1 is KGHDR and CDR2 is SFDVKD. Trimming pared 0 bases from V and 0 bases from J, leaving 5 bases between. This CDR3 is 15 amino acids long. The chain's CDR3 is CATSDLGSSYNEQFF. DNA of the CDR3: TGTGCCACCAGTGATTTGGGGAGCTCCTACAATGAGCAGTTCTTC.